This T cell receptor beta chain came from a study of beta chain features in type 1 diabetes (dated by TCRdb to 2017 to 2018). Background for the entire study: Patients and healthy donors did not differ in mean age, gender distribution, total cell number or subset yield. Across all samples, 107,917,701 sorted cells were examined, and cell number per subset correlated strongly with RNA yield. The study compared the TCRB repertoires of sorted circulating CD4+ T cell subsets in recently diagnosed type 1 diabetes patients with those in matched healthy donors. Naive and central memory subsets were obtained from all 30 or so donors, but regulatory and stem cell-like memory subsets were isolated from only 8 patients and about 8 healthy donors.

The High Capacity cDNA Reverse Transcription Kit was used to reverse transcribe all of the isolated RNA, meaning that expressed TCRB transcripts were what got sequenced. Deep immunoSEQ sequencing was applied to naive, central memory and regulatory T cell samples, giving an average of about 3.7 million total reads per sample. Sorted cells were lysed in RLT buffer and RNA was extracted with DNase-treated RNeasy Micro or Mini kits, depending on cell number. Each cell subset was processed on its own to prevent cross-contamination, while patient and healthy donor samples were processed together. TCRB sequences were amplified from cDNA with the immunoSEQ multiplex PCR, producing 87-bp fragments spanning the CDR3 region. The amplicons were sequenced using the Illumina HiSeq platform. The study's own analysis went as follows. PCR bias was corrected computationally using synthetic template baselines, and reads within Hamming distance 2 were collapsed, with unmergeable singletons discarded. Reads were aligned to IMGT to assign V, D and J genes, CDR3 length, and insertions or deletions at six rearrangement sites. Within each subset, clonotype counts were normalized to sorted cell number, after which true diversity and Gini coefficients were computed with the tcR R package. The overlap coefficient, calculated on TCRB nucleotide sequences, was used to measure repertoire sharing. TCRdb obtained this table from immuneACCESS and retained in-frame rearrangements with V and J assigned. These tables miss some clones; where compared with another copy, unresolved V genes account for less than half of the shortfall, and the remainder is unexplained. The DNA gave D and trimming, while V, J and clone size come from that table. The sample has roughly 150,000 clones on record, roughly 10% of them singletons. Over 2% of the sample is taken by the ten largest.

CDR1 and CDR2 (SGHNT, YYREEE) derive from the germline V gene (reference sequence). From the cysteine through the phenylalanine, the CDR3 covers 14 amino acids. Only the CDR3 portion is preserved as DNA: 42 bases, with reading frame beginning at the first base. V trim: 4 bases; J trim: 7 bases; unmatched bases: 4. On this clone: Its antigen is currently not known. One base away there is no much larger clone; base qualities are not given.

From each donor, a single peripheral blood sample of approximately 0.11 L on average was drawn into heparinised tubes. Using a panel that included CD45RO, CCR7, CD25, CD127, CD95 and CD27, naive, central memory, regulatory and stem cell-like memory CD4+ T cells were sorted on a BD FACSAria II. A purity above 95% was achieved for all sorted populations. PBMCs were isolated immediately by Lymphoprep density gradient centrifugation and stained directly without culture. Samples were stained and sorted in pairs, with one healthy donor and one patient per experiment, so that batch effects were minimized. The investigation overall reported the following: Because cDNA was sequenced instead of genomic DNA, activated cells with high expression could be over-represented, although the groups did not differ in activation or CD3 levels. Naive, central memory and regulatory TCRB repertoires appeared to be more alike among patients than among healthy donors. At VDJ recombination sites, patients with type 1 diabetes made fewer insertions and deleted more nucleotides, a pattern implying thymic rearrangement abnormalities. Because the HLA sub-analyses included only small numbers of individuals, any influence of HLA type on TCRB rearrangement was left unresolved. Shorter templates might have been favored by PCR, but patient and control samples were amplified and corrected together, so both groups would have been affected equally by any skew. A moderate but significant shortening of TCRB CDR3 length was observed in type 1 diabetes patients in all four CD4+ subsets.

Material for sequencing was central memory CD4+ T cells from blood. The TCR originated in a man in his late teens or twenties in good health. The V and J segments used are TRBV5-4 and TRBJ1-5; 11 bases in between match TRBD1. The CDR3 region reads CASSAGTGGQPQHF. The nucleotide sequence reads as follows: TGTGCCAGCAGCGCCGGGACAGGGGGGCAGCCCCAGCATTTT.